These 8 T cell receptor beta chains came from one sample sequenced in a study of shared T cell receptors in the human thymus. Sequencing was performed with immunoSEQ multiplex PCR; in TCRdb, only in-frame clones are kept and a portion is missing. The table lists approximately 400,000 clones, 85% to 95% of them singletons. Sequencing was performed on thymocytes. The receptors originated from a human donor.

This chain connects TRBV18 to TRBJ2-7, with 8 positions matching TRBD2. Unmatched junction bases numbered 18, after V lost 2 bases and J lost 0 bases. The CDR3 covers 20 residues. Germline CDR1 is KGHSH and CDR2 is LQKENI. The CDR3 DNA follows: TGTGCCAGCTCACCAGAGGCAGCGGGAGTCGCCGGACTATTCTCCTACGAGCAGTACTTC. Amino acid sequence: CASSPEAAGVAGLFSYEQYF. The full variable domain, in which reference TRBV18 and TRBJ2-7 provide the parts outside the CDR3, is NAGVMQNPRHLVRRRGQEARLRCSPMKGHSHVYWYRQLPEEGLKFMVYLQKENIIDESGMPKERFSAEFPKEGPSILRIQQVVRGDSAAYFCASSPEAAGVAGLFSYEQYFGPGTRLTVT.

The chain has TRBV6-1 and TRBJ1-1, with 9 nucleotides matching TRBD1. CDR1 and CDR2 (germline): MNHNS, SASEGT. The ends lost 4 bases at V and 3 bases at J; junction bases unmatched: 6. This CDR3 has 15 residues. The CDR3 DNA reads as TGTGCCAGCAGTGGCCACAGGGGGCGTGACACTGAAGCTTTCTTT. Protein: CASSGHRGRDTEAFF.

This rearrangement joins TRBV14 to TRBJ2-7; 8 nucleotides align to TRBD1. Per germline, CDR1 SGHDN and CDR2 FVKESK. The CDR3 has 13 amino acids. Trimming took 6 bases from V and 3 from J; bases not matched to a gene: 4. As DNA, the CDR3 is TGTGCCAGCAGAACCGGACAGGGCTACGAGCAGTACTTC. Residues: CASRTGQGYEQYF.

This chain uses TRBV10-1 with TRBJ2-3, with 10 bases identical to TRBD1. The germline CDR1 and CDR2 sequences are WNHNN and SYGVQD (reference sequence). V shed 5 bases and J 3 bases; nucleotides not matched to a gene: 5. CDR3 length: 15 residues. CDR3 sequence: CASSKGQGRTDTQYF. The CDR3 DNA reads as TGCGCCAGCAGTAAGGGACAGGGGAGGACAGATACGCAGTATTTT.

The CDR3 is CASSYSGQTNYGYTF. CDR3 DNA sequence: TGTGCCAGCAGTTACTCGGGACAGACTAACTATGGCTACACCTTC. This chain links TRBV6-6 with TRBJ1-2; 7 nucleotides line up with TRBD1. V gave up 0 bases and J gave up 0 bases; unmatched junction bases: 1. Germline V gene sequence: CDR1 MNHNY, CDR2 SVGAGI (reference sequence). This CDR3 spans 15 amino acids.

The chain couples TRBV27 to TRBJ2-3; possibly TRBD2 for D (5 bases). V was pared by 4 bases and J by 2 bases, with 22 bases between. Germline CDR1 MNHEY, CDR2 SMNVEV (reference sequence). This CDR3 contains 18 residues. The CDR3 spells CASSWSIGGREFTDTQYF. The DNA of the CDR3 is TGTGCCAGCAGTTGGTCGATCGGCGGTAGGGAGTTCACAGATACGCAGTATTTT.

The J gene is TRBJ2-3, the V gene TRBV6-5; the match to TRBD2 covers 8 bases. In germline, CDR1 is MNHEY, CDR2 SVGAGI. The V gene end was trimmed by 6 bases and the J gene end by 3 bases; junction bases not matched to a gene: 5. The CDR3 sequence is 14 residues long. The CDR3 protein is CASRPPGGTDTQYF. The CDR3 DNA is TGTGCCAGCAGACCCCCGGGGGGGACAGATACGCAGTATTTT.

This sequence joins TRBV27 and TRBJ1-4; 12 bases agree with TRBD1. This CDR3 has 16 residues. The germline CDR1 and CDR2 sequences are MNHEY and SMNVEV (reference sequence). Losses at the gene ends were 7 bases for V and 2 bases for J; bases not matched to a gene: 5. The chain's CDR3 is CASKGQGALTNEKLFF. The CDR3 DNA follows: TGTGCCAGCAAGGGACAGGGGGCCTTGACTAATGAAAAACTGTTTTTT.